The 6 T cell receptor beta chains in this list originate from one sample, sequenced in a study of identical twins. TCRdb re-called the 5' RACE reads through MiXCR, storing one row per CDR3 protein. The table includes about 530,000 distinct CDR3 sequences, roughly 15% detected once. Another study also made use of these data, one on yellow fever vaccine responses in identical twins.

The sequenced sample consisted of CD4+ T cells sorted from blood. These TCRs come from a young woman in good health.

The J gene is TRBJ2-7, the V gene TRBV5-5, with D possibly being TRBD1 or TRBD2 (5 bases each). There are 15 residues in the CDR3. Germline assignment: CDR1 SGHKS and CDR2 YYEKEE (reference sequence). V was pared by 4 bases and J by 3 bases, with 17 bases between. The CDR3 reads CASSRSQGAHYEQYF. The CDR3 DNA reads TGTGCCAGCAGCCGGTCCCAGGGAGCTCACTACGAGCAGTACTTC.

This clonotype occurred a few times. This rearrangement joins TRBV29-1 to TRBJ1-2; unclear D gene. Trimming took off 3 bases at V and 8 bases at J, with 4 bases between the two ends. Germline V gene sequence: CDR1 SQVTM, CDR2 ANQGSEA. CDR3 length: 9 residues. As DNA, the CDR3 is TGCAGCGTTGACCAGGGCTACACCTTC. Its protein product is CSVDQGYTF.

Only a few counts were recorded for this clonotype. The rearrangement uses TRBV7-9 and TRBJ2-7; 12 bases are a match to TRBD1. Germline loops: CDR1 SEHNR, CDR2 FQNEAQ (reference sequence). J was trimmed by 6 bases and V by 0 bases; bases with no gene match: 6. The CDR3 consists of 16 residues. CDR3 coding DNA: TGTGCCAGCAGCTTAGCGGGGGGGACAGGGGGCCGCGAGCAGTACGTC. Residues: CASSLAGGTGGREQYV.

The chain uses TRBV12-3 or TRBV12-4 and TRBJ2-1; 10 nucleotides agree with TRBD1. The CDR3 is 17 residues long. V gave up 4 bases and J gave up 7 bases; unmatched junction bases: 13. CDR3 amino acids: CASSSQVDRGRSNEQFF. The DNA for the CDR3 is TGTGCCAGCAGTTCCCAAGTAGACAGGGGGCGGTCTAATGAGCAGTTCTTC.

The V and J genes are TRBV10-3 and TRBJ2-6; no definite D call. Trimming removed 7 bases at V and 2 bases at J, with 12 bases between. Germline assignment: CDR1 ENHRY and CDR2 SYGVKD. The CDR3 covers 15 residues. CDR3 sequence reads: CAINPGSAGANVLTF. CDR3 nucleotide sequence: TGTGCCATCAATCCCGGGTCTGCTGGGGCCAACGTCCTGACTTTC.

V gene TRBV18 combines with J gene TRBJ2-7; a weak D match, TRBD2 (5 bases). V was pared by 4 bases and J by 1 base, with 8 bases between. The germline V gene encodes CDR1 KGHSH and CDR2 LQKENI. This CDR3 is 13 amino acids long. CDR3 DNA sequence: TGTGCCAGCTCACGAGGGATATCCTACGAGCAGTACGTC. Translating it yields CASSRGISYEQYV.